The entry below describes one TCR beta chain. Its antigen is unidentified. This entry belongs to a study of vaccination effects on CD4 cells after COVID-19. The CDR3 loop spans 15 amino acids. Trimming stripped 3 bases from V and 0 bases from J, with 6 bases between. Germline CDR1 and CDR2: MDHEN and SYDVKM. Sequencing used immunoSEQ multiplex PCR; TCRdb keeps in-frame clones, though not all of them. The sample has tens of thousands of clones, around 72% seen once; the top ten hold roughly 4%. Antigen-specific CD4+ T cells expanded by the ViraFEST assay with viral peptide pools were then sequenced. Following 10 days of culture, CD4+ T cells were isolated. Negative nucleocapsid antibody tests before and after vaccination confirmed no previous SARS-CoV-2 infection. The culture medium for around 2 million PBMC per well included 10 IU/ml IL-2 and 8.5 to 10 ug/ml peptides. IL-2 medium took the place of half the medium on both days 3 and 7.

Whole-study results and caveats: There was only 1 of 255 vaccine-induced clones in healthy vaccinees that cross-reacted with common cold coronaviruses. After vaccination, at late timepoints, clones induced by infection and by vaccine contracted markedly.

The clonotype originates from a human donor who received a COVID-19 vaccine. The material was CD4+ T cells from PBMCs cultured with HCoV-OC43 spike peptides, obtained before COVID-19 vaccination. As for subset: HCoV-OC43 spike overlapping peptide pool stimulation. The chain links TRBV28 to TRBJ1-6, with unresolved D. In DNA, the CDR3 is TGTGCCAGCAGTTTGAGTTTCTCCTATAATTCACCCCTCCACTTT. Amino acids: CASSLSFSYNSPLHF.